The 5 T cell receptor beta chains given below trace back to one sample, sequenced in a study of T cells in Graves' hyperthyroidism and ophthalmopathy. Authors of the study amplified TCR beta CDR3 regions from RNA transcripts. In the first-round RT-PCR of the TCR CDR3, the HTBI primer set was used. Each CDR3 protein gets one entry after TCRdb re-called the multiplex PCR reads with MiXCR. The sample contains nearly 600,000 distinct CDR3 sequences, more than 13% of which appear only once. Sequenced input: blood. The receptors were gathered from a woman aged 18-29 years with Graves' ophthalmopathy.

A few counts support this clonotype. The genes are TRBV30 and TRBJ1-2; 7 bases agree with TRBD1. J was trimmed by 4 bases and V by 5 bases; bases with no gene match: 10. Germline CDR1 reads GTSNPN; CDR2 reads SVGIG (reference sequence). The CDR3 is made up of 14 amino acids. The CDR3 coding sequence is TGTGCCTGGGGGGGTGAGGGACAGACCTATGGCTACACCTTC. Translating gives CAWGGEGQTYGYTF.

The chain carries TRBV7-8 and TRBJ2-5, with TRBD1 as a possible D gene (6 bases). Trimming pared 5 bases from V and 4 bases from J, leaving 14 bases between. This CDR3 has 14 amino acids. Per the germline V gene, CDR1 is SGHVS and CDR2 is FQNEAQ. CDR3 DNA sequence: TGTGCCAGCAGCAACTCCAGGGGACGAGAGACCCAGTACTTC. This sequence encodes CASSNSRGRETQYF.

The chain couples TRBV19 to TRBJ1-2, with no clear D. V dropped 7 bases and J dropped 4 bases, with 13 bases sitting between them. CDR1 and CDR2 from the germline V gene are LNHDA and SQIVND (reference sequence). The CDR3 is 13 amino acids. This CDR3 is CASTPRVAYGYTF. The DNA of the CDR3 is TGTGCCAGTACCCCCCGGGTGGCCTATGGCTACACCTTC.

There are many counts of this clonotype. The CDR3 protein is CASSVEPSGNHEQFF. CDR3 nucleotides: TGTGCCAGCAGCGTAGAACCTAGCGGGAACCATGAGCAGTTCTTC. This sequence joins TRBV9 and TRBJ2-1; 9 nucleotides agree with TRBD2. The V and J ends lost 0 bases and 8 bases, in that order; junction bases with no gene match: 6. Germline V gene sequence: CDR1 SGDLS, CDR2 YYNGEE. This CDR3 spans 15 amino acids.

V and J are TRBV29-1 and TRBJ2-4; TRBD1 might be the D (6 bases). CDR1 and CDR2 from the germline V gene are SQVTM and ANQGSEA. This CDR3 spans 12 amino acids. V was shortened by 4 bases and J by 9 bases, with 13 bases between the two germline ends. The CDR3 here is CSVAGQGGIQYF. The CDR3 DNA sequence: TGCAGCGTTGCAGGGCAAGGGGGCATTCAGTACTTC.